The entry below gives a single T cell receptor beta chain sequence along with its context. The antigen is undetermined. This entry comes from a study of long-term antiretroviral therapy in people with HIV. Study findings and constraints: Diversity measured after ART increased yet remained under transplant donor controls.

Sequencing used immunoSEQ v3.0 at survey level. The repertoire was sequenced with immunoSEQ multiplex PCR; TCRdb's copy has only in-frame clones and lacks some. Of 15,000 to 20,000 clones listed, roughly three quarters are singletons. The sequencing used unsorted PBMCs, collected 2.3 years after starting antiretroviral therapy. The TCR was taken from a middle-aged woman with HIV.

CDR3 amino acids: CASSKGDGPSTDTQYF. Here the CDR3 DNA reads TGCGCCAGCAGCAAAGGGGACGGACCTAGCACAGATACGCAGTATTTT. The chain couples TRBV5-1 to TRBJ2-3, with D perhaps given as TRBD1 or TRBD2 (5 bases each). Per the germline V gene, CDR1 is SGHRS and CDR2 is YFSETQ. This CDR3 has 16 residues. Trimming removed 4 bases at V and 0 bases at J, with 15 bases between.